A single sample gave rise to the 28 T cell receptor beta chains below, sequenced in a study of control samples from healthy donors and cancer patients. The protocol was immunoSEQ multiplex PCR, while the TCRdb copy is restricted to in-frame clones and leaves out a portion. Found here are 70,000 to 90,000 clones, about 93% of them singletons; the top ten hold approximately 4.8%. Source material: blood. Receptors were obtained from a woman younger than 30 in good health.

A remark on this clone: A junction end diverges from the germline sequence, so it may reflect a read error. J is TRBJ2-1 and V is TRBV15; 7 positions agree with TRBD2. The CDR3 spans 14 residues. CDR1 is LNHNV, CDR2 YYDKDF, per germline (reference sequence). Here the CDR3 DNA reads TGTACCACCAGCGTGGCGGGAGCTGTAAATGAGCAGTTCTTC. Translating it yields CTTSVAGAVNEQFF.

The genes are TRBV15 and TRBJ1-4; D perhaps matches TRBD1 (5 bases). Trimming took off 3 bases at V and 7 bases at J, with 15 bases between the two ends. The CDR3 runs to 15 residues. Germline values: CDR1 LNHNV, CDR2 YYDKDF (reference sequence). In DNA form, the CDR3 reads TGTGCCACCAGCAGTGTCAGGGTGGTCTCTGAAAAACTGTTTTTT. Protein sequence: CATSSVRVVSEKLFF.

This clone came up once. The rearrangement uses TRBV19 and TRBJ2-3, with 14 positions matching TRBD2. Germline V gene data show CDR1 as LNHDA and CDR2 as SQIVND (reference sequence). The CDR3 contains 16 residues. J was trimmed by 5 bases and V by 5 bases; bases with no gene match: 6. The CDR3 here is CASSPVGLAGEDTQYF. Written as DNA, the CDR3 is TGTGCCAGTAGTCCGGTGGGACTAGCGGGGGAAGATACGCAGTATTTT.

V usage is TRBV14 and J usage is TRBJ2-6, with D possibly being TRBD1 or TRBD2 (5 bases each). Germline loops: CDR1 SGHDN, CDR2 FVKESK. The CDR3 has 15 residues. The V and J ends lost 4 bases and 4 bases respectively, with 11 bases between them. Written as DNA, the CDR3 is TGTGCCAGCAGCCCAACGGGGACCGGGGCCAACGTCCTGACTTTC. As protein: CASSPTGTGANVLTF.

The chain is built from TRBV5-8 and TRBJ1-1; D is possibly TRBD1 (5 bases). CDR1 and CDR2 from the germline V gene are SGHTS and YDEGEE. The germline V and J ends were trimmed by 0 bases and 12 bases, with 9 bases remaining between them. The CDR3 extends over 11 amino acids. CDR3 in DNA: TGTGCCAGCAGCTTGGGCGGGGGAACTTTCTTT. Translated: CASSLGGGTFF.

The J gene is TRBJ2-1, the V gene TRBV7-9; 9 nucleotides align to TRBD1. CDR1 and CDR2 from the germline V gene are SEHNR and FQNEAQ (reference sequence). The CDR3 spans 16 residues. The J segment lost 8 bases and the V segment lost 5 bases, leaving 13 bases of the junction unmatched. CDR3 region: CASSPPGQGIHYEQFF. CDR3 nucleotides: TGTGCCAGCAGCCCACCCGGACAGGGGATTCATTATGAGCAGTTCTTC.

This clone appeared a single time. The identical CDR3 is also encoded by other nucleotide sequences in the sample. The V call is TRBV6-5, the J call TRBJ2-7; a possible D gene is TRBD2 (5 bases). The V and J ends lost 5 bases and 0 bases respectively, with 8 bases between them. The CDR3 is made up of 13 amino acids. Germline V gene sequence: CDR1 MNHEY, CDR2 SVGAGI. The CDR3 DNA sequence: TGTGCCAGCAGTAGGACTGTCTCCTACGAGCAGTACTTC. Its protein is CASSRTVSYEQYF.

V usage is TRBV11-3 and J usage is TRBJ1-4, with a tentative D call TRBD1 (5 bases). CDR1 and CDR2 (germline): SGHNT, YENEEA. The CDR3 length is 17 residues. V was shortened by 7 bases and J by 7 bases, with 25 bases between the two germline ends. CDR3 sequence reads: CASTVNQMGVWGEKLFF. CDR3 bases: TGTGCCAGCACCGTCAACCAAATGGGGGTCTGGGGTGAAAAACTGTTTTTT.

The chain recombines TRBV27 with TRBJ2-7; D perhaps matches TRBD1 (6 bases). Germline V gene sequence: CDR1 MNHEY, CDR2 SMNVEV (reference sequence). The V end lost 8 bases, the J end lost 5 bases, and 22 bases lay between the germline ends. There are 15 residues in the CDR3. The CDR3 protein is CASDTWGQPVNEQYF. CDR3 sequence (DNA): TGTGCCAGCGACACCTGGGGGCAGCCGGTAAACGAGCAGTACTTC.

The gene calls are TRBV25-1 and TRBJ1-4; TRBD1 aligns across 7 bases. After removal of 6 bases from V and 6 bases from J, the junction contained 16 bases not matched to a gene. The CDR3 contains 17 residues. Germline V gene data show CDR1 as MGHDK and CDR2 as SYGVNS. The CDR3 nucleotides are TGTGCCAGCAGCGTGCCCCAAAGACAGGGAAGGGATGAAAAACTGTTTTTT. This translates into CASSVPQRQGRDEKLFF.

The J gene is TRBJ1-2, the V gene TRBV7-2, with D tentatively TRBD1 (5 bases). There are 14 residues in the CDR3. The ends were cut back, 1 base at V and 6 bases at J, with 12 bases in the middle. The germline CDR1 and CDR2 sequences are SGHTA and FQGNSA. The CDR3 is CASSLDTPTDGYTF. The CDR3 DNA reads TGTGCCAGCAGCTTAGACACCCCGACAGATGGCTACACCTTC.

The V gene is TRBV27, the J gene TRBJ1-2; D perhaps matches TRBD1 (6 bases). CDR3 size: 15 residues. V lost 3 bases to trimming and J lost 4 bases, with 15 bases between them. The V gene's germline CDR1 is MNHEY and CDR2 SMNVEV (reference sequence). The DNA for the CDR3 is TGTGCCAGCAGTTTGAAGGGGGACGTGGGCTATGGCTACACCTTC. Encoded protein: CASSLKGDVGYGYTF.

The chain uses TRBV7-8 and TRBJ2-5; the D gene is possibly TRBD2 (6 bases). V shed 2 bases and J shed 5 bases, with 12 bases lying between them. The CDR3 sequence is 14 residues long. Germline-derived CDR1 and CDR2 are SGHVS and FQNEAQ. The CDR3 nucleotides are TGTGCCAGCAGCTTAAGGGACTCCGGGGAGACCCAGTACTTC. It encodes CASSLRDSGETQYF.

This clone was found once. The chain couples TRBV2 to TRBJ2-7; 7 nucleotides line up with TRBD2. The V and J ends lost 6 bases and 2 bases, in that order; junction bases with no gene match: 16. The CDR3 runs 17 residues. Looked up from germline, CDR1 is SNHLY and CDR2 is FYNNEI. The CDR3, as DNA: TGTGCCAGCAGCCCCGGGGGGTTGGCGGGAGTTACCTACGAGCAGTACTTC. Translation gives CASSPGGLAGVTYEQYF.

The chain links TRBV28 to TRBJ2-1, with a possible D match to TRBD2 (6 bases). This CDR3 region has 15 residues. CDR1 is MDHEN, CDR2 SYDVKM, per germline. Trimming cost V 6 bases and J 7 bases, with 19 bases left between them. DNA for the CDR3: TGTGCCAGCAGCCCTAATTCCGGGAGACGGAATGAGCAGTTCTTC. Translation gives CASSPNSGRRNEQFF. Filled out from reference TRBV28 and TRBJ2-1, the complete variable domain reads DVKVTQSSRYLVKRTGEKVFLECVQDMDHENMFWYRQDPGLGLRLIYFSYDVKMKEKGDIPEGYSVSREKKERFSLILESASTNQTSMYLCASSPNSGRRNEQFFGPGTRLTVL.

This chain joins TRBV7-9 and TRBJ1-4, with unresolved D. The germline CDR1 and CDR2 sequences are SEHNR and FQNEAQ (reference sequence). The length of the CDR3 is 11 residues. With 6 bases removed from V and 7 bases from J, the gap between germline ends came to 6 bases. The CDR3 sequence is CASSPREKLFF. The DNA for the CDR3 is TGTGCCAGCAGTCCCCGTGAAAAACTGTTTTTT. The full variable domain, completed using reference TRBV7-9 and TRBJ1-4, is DTGVSQNPRHKITKRGQNVTFRCDPISEHNRLYWYRQTLGQGPEFLTYFQNEAQLEKSRLLSDRFSAERPKGSFSTLEIQRTEQGDSAMYLCASSPREKLFFGSGTQLSVL.

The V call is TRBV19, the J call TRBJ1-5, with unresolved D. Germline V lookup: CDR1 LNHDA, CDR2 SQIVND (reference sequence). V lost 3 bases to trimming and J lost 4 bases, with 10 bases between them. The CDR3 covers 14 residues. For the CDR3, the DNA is TGTGCCAGTAGTATCAGCGACGGGAATCAGCCCCAGCATTTT. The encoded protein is CASSISDGNQPQHF.

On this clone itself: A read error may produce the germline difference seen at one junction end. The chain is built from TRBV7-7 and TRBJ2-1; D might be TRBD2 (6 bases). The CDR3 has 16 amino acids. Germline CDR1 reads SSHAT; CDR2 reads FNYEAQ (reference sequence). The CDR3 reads CASSIKPSAGLREQFF. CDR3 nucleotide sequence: TGTGCTAGCAGCATAAAACCTTCGGCGGGACTGAGGGAGCAGTTCTTC. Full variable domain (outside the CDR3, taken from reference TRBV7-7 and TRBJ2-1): GAGVSQSPRYKVTKRGQDVTLRCDPISSHATLYWYQQALGQGPEFLTYFNYEAQPDKSGLPSDRFSAERPEGSISTLTIQRTEQRDSAMYRCASSIKPSAGLREQFFGPGTRLTVL.

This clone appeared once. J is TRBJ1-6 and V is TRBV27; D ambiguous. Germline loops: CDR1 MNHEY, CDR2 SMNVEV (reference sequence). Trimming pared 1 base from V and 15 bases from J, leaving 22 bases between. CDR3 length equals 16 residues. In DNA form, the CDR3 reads TGTGCCAGCAGTTTATTGGCTCATACACTTGCAAGTAACCTCCACTTT. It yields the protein CASSLLAHTLASNLHF.

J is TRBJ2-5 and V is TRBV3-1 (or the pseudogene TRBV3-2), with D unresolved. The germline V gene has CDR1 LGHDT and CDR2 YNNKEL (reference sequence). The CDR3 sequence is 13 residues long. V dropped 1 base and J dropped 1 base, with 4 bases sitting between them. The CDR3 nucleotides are TGTGCCAGCAGCCAAGGGGGCCAAGAGACCCAGTACTTC. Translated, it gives CASSQGGQETQYF.

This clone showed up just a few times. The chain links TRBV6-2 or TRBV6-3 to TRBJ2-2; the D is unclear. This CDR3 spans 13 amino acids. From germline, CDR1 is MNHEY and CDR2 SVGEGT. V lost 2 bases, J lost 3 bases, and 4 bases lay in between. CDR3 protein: CASSYRDTGELFF. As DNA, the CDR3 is TGTGCCAGCAGTTACAGGGACACCGGGGAGCTGTTTTTT.

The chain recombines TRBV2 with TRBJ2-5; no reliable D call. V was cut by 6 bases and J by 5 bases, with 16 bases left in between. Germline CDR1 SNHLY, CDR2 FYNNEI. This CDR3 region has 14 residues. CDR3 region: CASRLSWGRETQYF. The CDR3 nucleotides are TGTGCCAGCAGGTTGTCTTGGGGTCGGGAGACCCAGTACTTC.

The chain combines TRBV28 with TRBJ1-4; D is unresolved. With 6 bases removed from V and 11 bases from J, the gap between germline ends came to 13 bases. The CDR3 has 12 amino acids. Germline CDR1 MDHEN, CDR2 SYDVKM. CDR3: CASRPDSSKLFF. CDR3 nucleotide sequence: TGTGCCAGCAGACCTGACTCTTCTAAACTGTTTTTT.

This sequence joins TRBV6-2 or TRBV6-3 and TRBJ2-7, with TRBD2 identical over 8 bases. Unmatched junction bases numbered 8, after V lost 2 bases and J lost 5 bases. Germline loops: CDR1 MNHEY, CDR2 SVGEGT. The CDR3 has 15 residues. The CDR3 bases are TGTGCCAGCAGTTACGTGAGCGGGAGTTACGACGAGCAGTACTTC. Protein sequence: CASSYVSGSYDEQYF.

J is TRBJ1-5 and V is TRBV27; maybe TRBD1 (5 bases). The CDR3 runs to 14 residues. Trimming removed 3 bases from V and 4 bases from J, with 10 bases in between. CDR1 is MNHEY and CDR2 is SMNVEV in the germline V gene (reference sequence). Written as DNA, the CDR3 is TGTGCCAGCAGTTTGAGACAGTATAATCAGCCCCAGCATTTT. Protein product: CASSLRQYNQPQHF.

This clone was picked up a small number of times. CDR3 in amino acids: CASSLGAEQYF. In nucleotides, the CDR3 is TGTGCCAGCAGCTTAGGTGCCGAGCAGTACTTC. V gene TRBV7-9 combines with J gene TRBJ2-7; no clear D. Per the germline V gene, CDR1 is SEHNR and CDR2 is FQNEAQ (reference sequence). The germline V and J ends were trimmed by 1 base and 6 bases, with 4 bases remaining between them. The CDR3 contains 11 residues.

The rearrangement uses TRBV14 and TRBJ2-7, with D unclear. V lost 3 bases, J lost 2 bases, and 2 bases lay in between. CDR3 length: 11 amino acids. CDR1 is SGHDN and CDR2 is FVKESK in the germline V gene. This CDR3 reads CASSHTYEQYF. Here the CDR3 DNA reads TGTGCCAGCAGCCATACCTACGAGCAGTACTTC.

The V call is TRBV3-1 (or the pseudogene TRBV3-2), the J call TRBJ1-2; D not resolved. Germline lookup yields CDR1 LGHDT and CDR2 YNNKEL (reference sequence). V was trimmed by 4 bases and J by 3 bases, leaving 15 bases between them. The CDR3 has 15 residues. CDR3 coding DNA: TGTGCCAGCAGCCCCAAAGCCCAGATTTACTATGGCTACACCTTC. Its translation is CASSPKAQIYYGYTF.